This TCR beta chain was recorded in a study of blood T cell repertoires in COVID-19 (dated by TCRdb to about 2020). At the level of the whole study: The collaborator samples originated in the United States, Italy and Spain and spanned the acute and convalescent phases of COVID-19. The material from the prospective study consisted of cDNA or gDNA derived from T cells, B-cell-depleted T cells, or PBMCs. The dataset comprised deeply sampled blood TCRbeta repertoires from subjects exposed to, actively infected with, or recovered from COVID-19. The repertoires were made available in a free public database intended to serve as a resource for research on the immune response to SARS-CoV-2. The samples were drawn from the first 160 participants of the ongoing ImmuneRACE study and from 1,200 or so subjects provided by 6 global collaborators. A de-identified subject ID, COVID-19 status, age in years and sex were almost always included in the sample metadata. Where available, HLA class I and class II types were taken from metadata supplied by the sample provider and were not determined by assay-based typing. Paper-wide results and their limitations: How much clinical and demographic metadata was included differed by source and by participant, and the metadata was provided uncurated.

Reading from cysteine to phenylalanine, the CDR3 counts 13 amino acids. The read is trimmed to its CDR3 DNA, 39 bases read in frame from base 1. According to the germline V gene, CDR1 reads KGHSH and CDR2 reads LQKENI. Trimmed from V: 6 bases; trimmed from J: 7 bases; junction bases lacking a gene match: 8. TCRbeta CDR3 regions were amplified from genomic DNA by means of the immunoSEQ Assay, a bias-controlled multiplex PCR. The paper's processing steps were these. Nucleated cell counts per sample were estimated from amplification of reference gene primers within the assay. Sequence reads were collapsed and filtered to measure the absolute abundance of every unique TCRbeta CDR3 rearrangement. Productive Simpson clonality was computed per sample as the square root of Simpson's diversity index over productive rearrangements. TCRdb holds this immuneACCESS table with in-frame rearrangements only. Some clones are missing; in checked studies, unresolved V genes explain under half, and the rest has no known cause. Clonal size and the V and J genes are those of that table, whereas D and trimming came from the DNA. The sample table records tens of thousands of clones; about 81% of these occur just once. Around a fifth of the sample lies in the top ten.

With respect to this clone: Its antigen remains undetermined. It has no much larger one-base neighbor in the sample; base qualities were not kept.

Whole blood was collected in K2EDTA tubes by collaborating institutions according to the institutions' own protocols. For TCRbeta analysis, collaborator samples were shipped as frozen whole blood, as isolated PBMCs, or as DNA extracted from either sample type. The rearranged segments are TRBV18 and TRBJ1-2; 7 middle bases align to TRBD1. The clonotype comes from a woman in her fifties or sixties with acute or convalescent COVID-19. The specimen sequenced was peripheral blood. The bases read TGTGCCAGCTCTTCCGACAGGGCTGCTGGCTACACCTTC. Its translation is CASSSDRAAGYTF.